This TCR beta chain emerged from a study of cytomegalovirus exposure and HLA in healthy donors. Study conclusions and caveats: There were some public TCRs occurring in many donors, but most TCR sequences were rare.

The PCR used 60 Vbeta and 13 Jbeta primers. Produced via immunoSEQ multiplex PCR; TCRdb's table is partial and in-frame only. This sample has more than 70,000 clones, with 76% found just once. A word on this clone: What it recognizes is unknown.

The TCR comes from a middle-aged man in good health and CMV-seronegative. Sequencing was performed on PBMCs.

The CDR3 DNA follows: TGTGCCAGCAGGCGGGACCCTAACACCGGGGAGCTGTTTTTT. Amino acids: CASRRDPNTGELFF. The chain is built from TRBV9 and TRBJ2-2, with a weak D call TRBD2 (6 bases). This CDR3 region has 14 residues. The ends were cut back, 5 bases at V and 2 bases at J, with 10 bases in the middle. Germline V gene data show CDR1 as SGDLS and CDR2 as YYNGEE.